This T cell receptor (beta chain) was recorded in a study of blood T cells in healthy people across ages. Study conclusions and caveats: It was not possible, with unsorted PBMCs, to conclusively compare naive and antigen-experienced cells. Samples with more naive T cells showed higher observed beta diversity.

Researchers collected around 10 milliliters of peripheral blood from every single donor. Each sample provided at least 5 micrograms of extracted total RNA. The CDR3 is 15 amino acids. Germline CDR1 is WSHSY and CDR2 is SAAADI. V shed 6 bases and J shed 4 bases, with 16 bases lying between them. In its sample, this clonotype was seen a few times. Antigen unknown. Primers used in a second PCR of roughly 7 to 11 cycles were a sample-barcoded 5' primer and a J-beta primer mix. TCRdb used MiXCR to reprocess the 5' RACE reads, holding one entry per CDR3 protein. The repertoire holds some 1 million distinct CDR3 sequences, with around 43% as singletons.

This chain uses TRBV10-2 with TRBJ2-1; weak D call: TRBD2 (6 bases). What was sequenced was blood. The clonotype was recovered from a woman in her sixties in good health. This CDR3 reads CASRTPGRGYNEQFF. DNA of the CDR3: TGCGCCAGCAGGACCCCGGGACGGGGGTACAATGAGCAGTTCTTC.